This T cell receptor beta chain was observed in a study of cytomegalovirus exposure and HLA in healthy donors. Findings and limits, study-wide: Accurate HLA-A and HLA-B prediction from TCR beta sequences was reported for most subjects. Indistinguishability led to the exclusion of some V segments, TRBV6-2 and TRBV6-3 included. Specificity of three CMV-associated chains for CMV antigens was verified in vitro.

The PCR employed 60 Vbeta primers together with 13 Jbeta primers. TCRdb's copy holds only in-frame clones and misses some; the assay was immunoSEQ multiplex PCR. The table has about 120,000 clones, 77% seen once. Comments on this clone: The antigen remains unidentified.

V shed 4 bases and J shed 0 bases, with 6 bases lying between them. Germline CDR1 PRHDT, CDR2 FYEKMQ (reference sequence). The CDR3 covers 13 residues. Each donor's status was that of a healthy bone marrow donor. The clonotype comes from a man between 18 and 35 years old in good health and CMV-seropositive. Sequencing input: PBMCs. The V and J genes are TRBV13 and TRBJ1-1, with unresolved D. CDR3 region: CASSYYMNTEAFF. For the CDR3, the DNA is TGTGCCAGCAGCTATTACATGAACACTGAAGCTTTCTTT.